Listed below are T cell receptor beta chains from one sample, sequenced in a study of blood T cell repertoires in COVID-19. TCRdb's copy holds only in-frame clones and misses some; the assay was immunoSEQ multiplex PCR. The data contain around 260,000 clones, roughly 85% of them singletons. Material for sequencing was peripheral blood. These receptors came from a man between 60 and 75 years old who had recovered from COVID-19. The CDR3 runs from the conserved cysteine through the conserved F or W. Each record gives: J gene, D gene, V gene, clone size, CDR3 protein, CDR3 DNA. The D gene is left open where the match is weak. Expanded clones get a size class; other rows say once, few or many, or leave the size out.

TRBJ2-7	TRBD2	TRBV28	once	CASRATLAGGLYEQYF	TGTGCCAGCAGGGCAACGCTAGCGGGGGGCCTCTACGAGCAGTACTTC
TRBJ2-4	TRBD2	TRBV5-4	-	CASSLASSGSGNIQYF	TGTGCCAGCAGCTTGGCATCTAGCGGGAGTGGAAACATTCAGTACTTC
TRBJ2-2	-	TRBV12-3/TRBV12-4	-	CASSPLATGELFF	TGTGCCAGCAGCCCCCTGGCCACCGGGGAGCTGTTTTTT
TRBJ1-6	TRBD1	TRBV9	-	CASSVTGTGNSPLHF	TGTGCCAGCAGCGTGACCGGGACAGGAAATTCACCCCTCCACTTT
TRBJ2-4	TRBD2	TRBV14	-	CASSQALAGPSIQYF	TGTGCCAGCAGCCAAGCCCTAGCGGGGCCGTCCATTCAGTACTTC
TRBJ1-1	TRBD1	TRBV2	-	CASRAQGLDTEAFF	TGTGCCAGCAGGGCACAGGGGTTGGACACTGAAGCTTTCTTT
TRBJ1-5	-	TRBV28	-	CASSLVESNQPQHF	TGTGCCAGCAGTTTAGTGGAGAGCAATCAGCCCCAGCATTTT
TRBJ2-3	TRBD2	TRBV5-1	-	CASSSGLAGGRVTTDTQYF	TGCGCCAGCAGCTCGGGACTAGCGGGAGGCCGAGTAACCACAGATACGCAGTATTTT
TRBJ2-5	-	TRBV6-5	-	CASGARRGTQYF	TGTGCCAGCGGAGCCCGCCGTGGGACCCAGTACTTC
TRBJ2-4	-	TRBV20-1	once	CSASSKNIQYF	TGCAGTGCTAGCTCCAAAAACATTCAGTACTTC
TRBJ2-6	-	TRBV9	once	CASSARRSSGANVLTF	TGTGCCAGCAGCGCCAGACGGAGCTCTGGGGCCAACGTCCTGACTTTC
TRBJ1-2	TRBD1	TRBV5-1	once	CASSMTGYGDGYTF	TGCGCCAGCAGCATGACAGGGTACGGAGATGGCTACACCTTC
TRBJ2-5	TRBD2	TRBV20-1	-	CSASSGRKETQYF	TGCAGTGCTAGTAGCGGGAGAAAAGAGACCCAGTACTTC
TRBJ2-7	-	TRBV5-1	-	CASSRGSYEQYF	TGCGCCAGCAGCCGGGGGTCCTACGAGCAGTACTTC
TRBJ1-2	-	TRBV24-1	-	CATRGGGGDGYTF	TGTGCCACCAGAGGGGGTGGGGGCGATGGCTACACCTTC
TRBJ2-7	TRBD2	TRBV30	-	CAWSVGLAGYEQYF	TGTGCCTGGAGTGTTGGTCTAGCGGGATACGAGCAGTACTTC
TRBJ1-6	-	TRBV2	-	CASSDRQARPSPLHF	TGTGCCAGCAGTGATCGGCAGGCCCGGCCATCACCCCTCCACTTT
TRBJ2-4	-	TRBV5-1	-	CASSDGLRAGENIQYF	TGCGCCAGCAGCGATGGGTTGCGAGCAGGGGAAAACATTCAGTACTTC
TRBJ1-2	-	TRBV21-1	few	CASSNTGAGGYTF	TGTGCCAGCAGCAACACAGGGGCGGGCGGCTACACCTTC
TRBJ1-5	TRBD1	TRBV5-1	-	CASSWTGLNQPQHF	TGCGCCAGCAGCTGGACAGGGCTCAATCAGCCCCAGCATTTT
TRBJ2-5	-	TRBV9	-	CASSVEGRVGSVQYF	TGTGCCAGCAGCGTAGAAGGCAGGGTAGGAAGTGTCCAGTACTTC
TRBJ2-3	TRBD2	TRBV3-1/TRBV3-2	-	CASSQSSGGVQYF	TGTGCCAGCAGCCAATCTTCGGGGGGAGTGCAGTATTTT
TRBJ1-5	-	TRBV28	-	CASSRINRDQPQHF	TGTGCCAGCAGCCGAATCAACAGGGATCAGCCCCAGCATTTT